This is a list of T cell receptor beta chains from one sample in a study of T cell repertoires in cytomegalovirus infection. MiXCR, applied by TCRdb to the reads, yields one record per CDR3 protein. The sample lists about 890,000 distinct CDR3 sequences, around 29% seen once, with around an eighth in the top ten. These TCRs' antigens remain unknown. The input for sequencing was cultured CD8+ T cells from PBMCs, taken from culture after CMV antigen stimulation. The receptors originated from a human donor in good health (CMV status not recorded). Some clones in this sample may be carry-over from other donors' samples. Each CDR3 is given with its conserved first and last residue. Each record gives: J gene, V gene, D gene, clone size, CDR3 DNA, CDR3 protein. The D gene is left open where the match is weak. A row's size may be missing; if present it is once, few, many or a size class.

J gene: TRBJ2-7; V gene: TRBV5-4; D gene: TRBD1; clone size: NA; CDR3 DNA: TGTGCCAGCACAAATCGGGTCATGAATGGACAGGGGCCCACCTACGAGCAGTACTTC; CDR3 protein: CASTNRVMNGQGPTYEQYF
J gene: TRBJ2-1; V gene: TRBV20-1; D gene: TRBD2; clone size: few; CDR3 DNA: TGCAGTGCTAGAGTTCTAGCGGGGGACAATGAGCAGTTCTTC; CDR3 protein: CSARVLAGDNEQFF
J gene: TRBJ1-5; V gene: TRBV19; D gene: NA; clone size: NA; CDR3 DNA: TGTGCCAGTAGTTCCCAGTTTCGGGGCAATCAGCCCCAGCATTTT; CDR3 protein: CASSSQFRGNQPQHF
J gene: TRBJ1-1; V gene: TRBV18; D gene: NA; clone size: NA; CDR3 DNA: TGTGCCAGCTCACCCCCCGGCTTCACGTACACTGAAGCTTTCTTT; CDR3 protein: CASSPPGFTYTEAFF
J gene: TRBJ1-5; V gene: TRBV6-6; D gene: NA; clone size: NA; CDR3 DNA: TGTGCCAGCACCCGCACGGCGGGGGGCAATCAGCCCCAGCATTTT; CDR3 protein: CASTRTAGGNQPQHF
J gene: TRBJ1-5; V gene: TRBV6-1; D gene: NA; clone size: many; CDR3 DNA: TGTGCCAGCAGTGAAGACCCAGACAATCAGCCCCAGCATTTT; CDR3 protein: CASSEDPDNQPQHF
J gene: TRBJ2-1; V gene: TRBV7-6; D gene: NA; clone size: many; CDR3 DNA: TGTGCCAGCAGCTTATTATCCTGGGGGGCCTACAATGAGCAGTTCTTC; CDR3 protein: CASSLLSWGAYNEQFF
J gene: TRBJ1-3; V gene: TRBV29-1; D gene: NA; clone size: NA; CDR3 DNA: TGCAGCGTGGCAGGGACAGGAAACACCATATATTTT; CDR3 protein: CSVAGTGNTIYF
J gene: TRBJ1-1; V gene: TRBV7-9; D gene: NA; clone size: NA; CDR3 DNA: TGTGCCAGCAGCTCGGGTGGGGGACAAAACACTGAAGCTTTCTTT; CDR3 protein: CASSSGGGQNTEAFF
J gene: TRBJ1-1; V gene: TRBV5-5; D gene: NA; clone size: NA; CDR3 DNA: TGTGCCAGCACTTTCCTGGGGCCGACTTCTCTACTGATAGATAATGAAGCTTTCTTT; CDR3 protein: CASTFLGPTSLLIDNEAFF
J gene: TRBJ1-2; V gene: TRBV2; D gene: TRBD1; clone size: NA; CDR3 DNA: TGTGCCAGCAGTTCTTGGACAGGGGGCTACTATGGCTACACCTTC; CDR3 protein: CASSSWTGGYYGYTF
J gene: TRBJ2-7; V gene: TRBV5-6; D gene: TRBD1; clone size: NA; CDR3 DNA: TGTGCCAGCAGCGGCGACAGGGCTATCTACGAGCAGTACTTC; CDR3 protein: CASSGDRAIYEQYF
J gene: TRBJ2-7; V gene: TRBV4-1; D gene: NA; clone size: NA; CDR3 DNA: TGTGCCAGCAGCTCAAAGAGTGGGGGCGAGCAGTACTTC; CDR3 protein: CASSSKSGGEQYF
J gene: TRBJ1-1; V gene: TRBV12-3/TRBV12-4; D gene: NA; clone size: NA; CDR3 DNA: TGTGCCAGCAGTTTAGCGGCGGACGAAGCTTTCTTT; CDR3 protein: CASSLAADEAFF
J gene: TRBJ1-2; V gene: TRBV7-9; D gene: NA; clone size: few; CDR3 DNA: TGTGCCAGCAGCCCCCCTGGTGCCGCCATCTATGGCTACACCTTC; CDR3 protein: CASSPPGAAIYGYTF
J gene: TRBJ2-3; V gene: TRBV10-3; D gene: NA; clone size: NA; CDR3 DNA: TGTGCCGTAACGGGACTGACCAGTTATACGCAGTATTTT; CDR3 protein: CAVTGLTSYTQYF
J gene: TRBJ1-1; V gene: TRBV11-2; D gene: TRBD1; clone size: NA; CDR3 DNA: TGTGCCAGCAGCTTTTGGAACAGGGGGATTGGGAACACTGAAGCTTTCTTT; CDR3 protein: CASSFWNRGIGNTEAFF
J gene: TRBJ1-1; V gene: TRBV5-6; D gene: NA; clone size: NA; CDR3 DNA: TGTGCCAGCAGTTGGGGGCGTTCGGAAGCTTTCTTT; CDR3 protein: CASSWGRSEAFF
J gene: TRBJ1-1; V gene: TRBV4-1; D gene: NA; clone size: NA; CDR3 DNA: TGCGCCAGCAGCCAAGTCACCTCCTTTATGACTGAAGCTTTCTTT; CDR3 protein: CASSQVTSFMTEAFF
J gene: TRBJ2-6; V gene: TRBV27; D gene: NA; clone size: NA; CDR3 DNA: TGTGCCAGCAGTTTATTTTGGGGGGTGTCCTCTGGGGCCAACGTCCTGACTTTC; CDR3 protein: CASSLFWGVSSGANVLTF
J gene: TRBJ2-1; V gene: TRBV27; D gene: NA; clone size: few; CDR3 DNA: TGTGCCAGCAGTTTATCGTTGGGGGTCTACAATGAGCAGTTCTTC; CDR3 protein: CASSLSLGVYNEQFF
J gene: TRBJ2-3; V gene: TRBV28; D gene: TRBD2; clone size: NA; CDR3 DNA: TGTGCCAGCAATATAGCGGGGGGGAATACGCAGTATTTT; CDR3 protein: CASNIAGGNTQYF
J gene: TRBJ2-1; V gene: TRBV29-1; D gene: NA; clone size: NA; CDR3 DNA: TGCAGCGTTGAAGTTCGGGGTCAGGGAAGCCCCTACAATGAGCAGTTCTTC; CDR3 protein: CSVEVRGQGSPYNEQFF
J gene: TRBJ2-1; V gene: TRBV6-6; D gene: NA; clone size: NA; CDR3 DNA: TGTGCCAGCACTATCGGGGGAAGGGCGGCCTACAATGAGCAGTTCTTC; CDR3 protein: CASTIGGRAAYNEQFF
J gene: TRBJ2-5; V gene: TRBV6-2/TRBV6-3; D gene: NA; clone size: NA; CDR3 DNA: TGTGCCAGCCCCCAATATTTCCAAGAGACCCAGTACTTC; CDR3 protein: CASPQYFQETQYF
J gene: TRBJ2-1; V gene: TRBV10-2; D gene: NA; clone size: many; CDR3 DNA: TGCGCCAGCAGTGAGGGTCTTGGGGGGTTCTCCTACAATGAGCAGTTCTTC; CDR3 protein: CASSEGLGGFSYNEQFF
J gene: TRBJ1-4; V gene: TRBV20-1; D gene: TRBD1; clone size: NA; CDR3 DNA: TGCAGTGCTAGAGATGGGGACAGGGTGGAAAAACTGTTTTTT; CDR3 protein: CSARDGDRVEKLFF
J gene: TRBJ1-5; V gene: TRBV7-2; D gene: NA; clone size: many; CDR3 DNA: TGTGCCAGCAGACGTACGGCCTTTAGCAATCAGCCCCAGCATTTT; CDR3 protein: CASRRTAFSNQPQHF
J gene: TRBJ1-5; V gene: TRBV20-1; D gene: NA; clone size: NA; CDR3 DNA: TGCAGTGCTAGTGCCCGGGATTACAATCAGCCCCAGCATTTT; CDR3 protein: CSASARDYNQPQHF
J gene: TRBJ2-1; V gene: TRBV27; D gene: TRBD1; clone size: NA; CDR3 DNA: TGTGCCAGCATTCCAGGGGGTAGCCTAAATGAGCAGTTCTTC; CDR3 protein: CASIPGGSLNEQFF
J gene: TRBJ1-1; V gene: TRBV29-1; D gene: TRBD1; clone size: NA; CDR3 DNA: TGCAGCGTTGACACAGGGGATCCTGAAGCTTTCTTT; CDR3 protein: CSVDTGDPEAFF
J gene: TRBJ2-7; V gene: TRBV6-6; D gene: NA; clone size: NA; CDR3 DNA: TGTGCCAGCAGTATCCGGGACCTCCTCTACGAGCAGTACTTC; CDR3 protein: CASSIRDLLYEQYF
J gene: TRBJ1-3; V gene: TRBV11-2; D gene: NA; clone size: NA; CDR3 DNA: TGTGCCAGCAGCTTCTCTCCGAGGATGGACGGACTCTCTGGAAACACCATATATTTT; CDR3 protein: CASSFSPRMDGLSGNTIYF
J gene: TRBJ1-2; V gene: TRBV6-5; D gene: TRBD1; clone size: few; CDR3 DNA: TGTGCCAGCAGTACTGGGACAGACGCTAACTATGGCTACACCTTC; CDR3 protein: CASSTGTDANYGYTF
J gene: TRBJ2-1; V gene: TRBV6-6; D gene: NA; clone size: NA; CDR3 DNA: TGTGCCAGCAGTTATTCCGGCTTCCACAATGAGCAGTTCTTC; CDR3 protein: CASSYSGFHNEQFF
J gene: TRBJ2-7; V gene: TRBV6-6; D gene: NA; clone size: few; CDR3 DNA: TGTGCCAGCAGGTCCGGTTTCTCCTACGAGCAGTACTTC; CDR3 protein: CASRSGFSYEQYF
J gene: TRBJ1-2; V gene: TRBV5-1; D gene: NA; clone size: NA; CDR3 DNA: TGCGCCAGCAGCTTTAGAGCCGCTAACTATGGCTACACCTTC; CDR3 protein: CASSFRAANYGYTF
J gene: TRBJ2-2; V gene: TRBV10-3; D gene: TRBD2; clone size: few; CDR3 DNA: TGTGCCGTCCTAAATGGACTAGCGGGGGGGATGACCGGTCGGGAGCTGTTTTTT; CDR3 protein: CAVLNGLAGGMTGRELFF
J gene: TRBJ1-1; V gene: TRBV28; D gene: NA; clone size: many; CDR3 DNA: TGTGCCAGCAGTTTAGTGAGGGACACTGAAGCTTTCTTT; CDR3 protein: CASSLVRDTEAFF
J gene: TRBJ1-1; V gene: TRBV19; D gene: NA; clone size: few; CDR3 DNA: TGTGCCAGTAGTATTATCGGCGGGAACACTGAAGCTTTCTTT; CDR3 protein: CASSIIGGNTEAFF
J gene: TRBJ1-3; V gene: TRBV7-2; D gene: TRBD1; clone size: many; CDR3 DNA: TGTGCCAGCAGCTTCGGGACAGGGTTCCTTGGAAACACCATATATTTT; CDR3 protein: CASSFGTGFLGNTIYF
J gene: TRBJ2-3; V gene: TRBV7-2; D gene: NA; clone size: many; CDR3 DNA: TGTGCCAGCAGCTTTAAAACCGGGACCGAGAGCACAGATACGCAGTATTTT; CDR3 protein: CASSFKTGTESTDTQYF
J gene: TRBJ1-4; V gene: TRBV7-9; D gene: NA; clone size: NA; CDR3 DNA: TGTACCAGCAGGGACCCGGGAGGGATTAATGAAAAACTGTTTTTT; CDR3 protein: CTSRDPGGINEKLFF
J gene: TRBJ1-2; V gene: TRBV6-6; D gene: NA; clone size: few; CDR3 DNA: TGTGCCAGCAGTTCTCACAAGACAGATAACTATGGCTACACCTTC; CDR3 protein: CASSSHKTDNYGYTF
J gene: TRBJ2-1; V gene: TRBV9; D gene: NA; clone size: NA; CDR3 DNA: TGTGCCAGCAGCGCGGACGGGGGCTCCTACAATGAGCAGTTCTTC; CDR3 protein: CASSADGGSYNEQFF
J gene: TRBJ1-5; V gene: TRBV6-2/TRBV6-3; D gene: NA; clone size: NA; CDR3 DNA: TGTGCCAGCAGTTACTCGACCTCTCAAGATGGCAATCAGCCCCAGCATTTT; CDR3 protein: CASSYSTSQDGNQPQHF
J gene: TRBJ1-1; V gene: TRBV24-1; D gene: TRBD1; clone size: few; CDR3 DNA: TGTGCCACCCGCAGGACAGGGGATGGGATGAACACTGAAGCTTTCTTT; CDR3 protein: CATRRTGDGMNTEAFF
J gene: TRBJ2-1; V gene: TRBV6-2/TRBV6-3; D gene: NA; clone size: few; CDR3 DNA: TGTGCCAGCAGTTACATTCAGGCGAATTCCAATGAGCAGTTCTTC; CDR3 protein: CASSYIQANSNEQFF
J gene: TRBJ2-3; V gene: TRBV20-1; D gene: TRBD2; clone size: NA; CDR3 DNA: TGCAGTGCTAGATTACCCCTAGCGGGGTCCACAGATACGCAGTATTTT; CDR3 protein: CSARLPLAGSTDTQYF
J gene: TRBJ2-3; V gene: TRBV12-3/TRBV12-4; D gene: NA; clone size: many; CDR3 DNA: TGTGCCAGCAGCTTAGTTGGGGGGGCCGGAGATACGCAGTATTTT; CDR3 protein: CASSLVGGAGDTQYF
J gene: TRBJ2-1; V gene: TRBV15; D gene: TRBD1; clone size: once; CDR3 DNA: TGTGCCACCAGTGAGGGACAGATATCTCCTAATGAGCAGTTCTTC; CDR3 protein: CATSEGQISPNEQFF
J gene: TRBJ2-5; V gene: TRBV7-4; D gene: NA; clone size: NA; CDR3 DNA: TGTGCCAGCAAGGACCCGAGCCAAGAGACCCAGTACTTC; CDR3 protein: CASKDPSQETQYF
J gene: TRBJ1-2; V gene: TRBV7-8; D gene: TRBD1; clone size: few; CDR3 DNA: TGTGCCAGCAGCTCCGGGACAGAATACTTATTTAACTATGGCTACACCTTC; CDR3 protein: CASSSGTEYLFNYGYTF
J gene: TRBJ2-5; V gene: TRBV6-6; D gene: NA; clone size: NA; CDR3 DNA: TGTGCCAGCAGTTACTCGAACGGAATAGAGACCCAGTACTTC; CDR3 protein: CASSYSNGIETQYF
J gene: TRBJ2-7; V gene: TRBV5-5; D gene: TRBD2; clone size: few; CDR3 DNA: TGTGCCAGCAGCTTGCGACTAGCGGGAACCTACGAGCAGTACTTC; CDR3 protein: CASSLRLAGTYEQYF
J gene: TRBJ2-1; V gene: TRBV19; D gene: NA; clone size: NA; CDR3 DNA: TGTGCCAGTAGTATCGACAGGAGGAATGTGATCGATGAGCAGTTCTTC; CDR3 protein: CASSIDRRNVIDEQFF
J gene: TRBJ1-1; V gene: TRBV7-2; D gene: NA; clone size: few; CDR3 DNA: TGTGCCAGCACCATAACAGGGCACACTGAAGCTTTCTTT; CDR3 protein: CASTITGHTEAFF
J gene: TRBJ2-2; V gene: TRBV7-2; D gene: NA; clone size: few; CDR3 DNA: TGTGCCAGCAGCTTAGTTGATATCGAGGGGGAGCTGTTTTTT; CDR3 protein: CASSLVDIEGELFF
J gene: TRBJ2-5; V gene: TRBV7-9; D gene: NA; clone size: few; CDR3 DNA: TGTGCCAGCAGCCCCGGGACCGAACTAGGAGAGACCCAGTACTTC; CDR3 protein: CASSPGTELGETQYF